Shown below are 11 T cell receptor beta chains from a single sample sequenced in a study of cytomegalovirus exposure and HLA in healthy donors (dated by TCRdb to about 2017). Receptor amplification or capture employed the immunoSEQ multiplex PCR assay. The table was pulled from immuneACCESS by TCRdb, which kept in-frame rearrangements only. Such tables lose some clones; where checked, under half of the loss comes from unresolved V genes, and the rest has no known cause. For this sample there are 95,000 to 120,000 clones; around 85% appear just once. 3% to 3.5% of the sample belongs to the ten largest clones. The sequenced sample consisted of PBMCs. The receptors here all came from a woman younger than 30 in good health and CMV-seronegative.

This clone showed up just once. As DNA, the CDR3 is TGTGCCATCAGTGAGCAGGGGGCTGAGCAGTTCTTC. The encoded protein is CAISEQGAEQFF. The chain carries TRBV10-3 and TRBJ2-1, with 8 bases that match TRBD1. The CDR3 consists of 12 residues. Germline CDR1 is ENHRY and CDR2 is SYGVKD. V lost 2 bases to trimming and J lost 9 bases; unmatched junction nucleotides: 0.

V gene TRBV6-1 combines with J gene TRBJ1-4, with 8 bases lining up with TRBD1. CDR3 length: 16 residues. The ends lost 0 bases at V and 7 bases at J; junction bases unmatched: 7. The germline CDR1 and CDR2 sequences are MNHNS and SASEGT. CDR3 in amino acids: CASSEAPGTGGEKLFF. CDR3 in DNA: TGTGCCAGCAGTGAAGCGCCCGGAACAGGGGGTGAAAAACTGTTTTTT.

The rearrangement links TRBV19 to TRBJ1-5; D not resolved. Between the trimmed V and J ends, which lost 3 bases and 9 bases, there was a span of 9 bases. The CDR3 is 12 amino acids. CDR1 is LNHDA, CDR2 SQIVND, per germline (reference sequence). The CDR3 coding sequence is TGTGCCAGTAGTATCCATAACATGCCCCAGCATTTT. Encoded protein: CASSIHNMPQHF.

The J gene is TRBJ1-3, the V gene TRBV27; a possible D gene is TRBD1 (5 bases). Trimming removed 6 bases from V and 0 bases from J, with 21 bases in between. The CDR3 has 18 amino acids. The germline CDR1 and CDR2 sequences are MNHEY and SMNVEV (reference sequence). The CDR3 sequence: CASSPIGGGASSGNTIYF. In DNA, the CDR3 is TGTGCCAGCAGCCCCATTGGTGGAGGGGCAAGCTCTGGAAACACCATATATTTT.

The V gene is TRBV19, the J gene TRBJ1-2; 8 nucleotides line up with TRBD1. In germline, CDR1 is LNHDA, CDR2 SQIVND (reference sequence). The J segment lost 4 bases and the V segment lost 1 base, leaving 8 bases of the junction unmatched. CDR3 size: 16 residues. The CDR3 is CASSIATTGEAYGYTF. The CDR3 nucleotides are TGTGCCAGTAGTATAGCTACGACAGGGGAGGCCTATGGCTACACCTTC.

V usage is TRBV10-3 and J usage is TRBJ2-3; 11 positions match TRBD2. The germline gives CDR1 ENHRY, CDR2 SYGVKD. The J segment lost 5 bases and the V segment lost 10 bases, leaving 5 bases of the junction unmatched. The CDR3 is 13 amino acids. DNA for the CDR3: TGTGCCACTGGGACTAGCGGCGGAGATACGCAGTATTTT. The encoded protein is CATGTSGGDTQYF.

This clone was seen a handful of times. The chain employs TRBV2 and TRBJ1-2; TRBD1 agrees at 11 bases. After removal of 3 bases from V and 4 bases from J, the junction contained 1 base not matched to a gene. The germline V gene has CDR1 SNHLY and CDR2 FYNNEI. The CDR3 extends over 14 amino acids. This CDR3 is CASSEGQGGYGYTF. The CDR3, as DNA: TGTGCCAGCAGTGAGGGACAGGGGGGCTATGGCTACACCTTC.

V is TRBV30 and J is TRBJ2-3; 9 nucleotides agree with TRBD2. J gave up 4 bases and V 2 bases, and 7 bases lay outside the gene matches. The CDR3 contains 15 residues. CDR1 is GTSNPN and CDR2 is SVGIG in the germline V gene (reference sequence). CDR3 in DNA: TGTGCCTGGAGTACCCGCGGGGGGGCATCAGATACGCAGTATTTT. It yields the protein CAWSTRGGASDTQYF.

The chain links TRBV7-9 to TRBJ1-5; a possible D gene is TRBD1 (6 bases). Deletions cut 1 base from V and 0 bases from J, with 7 bases between. Germline V CDR1 and CDR2: SEHNR, FQNEAQ (reference sequence). This CDR3 spans 15 amino acids. CDR3 sequence (DNA): TGTGCCAGCAGCTTAGAAGGGGGTAGCAATCAGCCCCAGCATTTT. The encoded protein is CASSLEGGSNQPQHF.

The chain joins TRBV7-6 to TRBJ2-1; TRBD1 matches 7 bases. The V and J ends lost 6 bases and 6 bases, in that order; junction bases with no gene match: 14. This CDR3 has 16 residues. Germline CDR1 reads SGHVS; CDR2 reads FNYEAQ. CDR3 sequence reads: CASSLRPGTAINEQFF. The DNA for the CDR3 is TGTGCCAGCAGTTTAAGGCCTGGGACAGCTATCAATGAGCAGTTCTTC. Variable domain in full (rest from reference TRBV7-6 and TRBJ2-1): GAGVSQSPRYKVTKRGQDVALRCDPISGHVSLYWYRQALGQGPEFLTYFNYEAQQDKSGLPNDRFSAERPEGSISTLTIQRTEQRDSAMYRCASSLRPGTAINEQFFGPGTRLTVL.

The count of this clone is one. CDR3 coding DNA: TGCGCCAGCAGCCCCTCTTTCCTCTCCTACAATGAGCAGTTCTTC. The encoded protein is CASSPSFLSYNEQFF. The chain employs TRBV4-1 and TRBJ2-1, with D hard to call. The CDR3 is 15 residues long. Germline lookup yields CDR1 MGHRA and CDR2 YSYEKL. The germline V and J ends were trimmed by 4 bases and 0 bases, with 10 bases remaining between them.